This paragraph reports one TCR beta chain. The data derive from a study of shared clonotypes between healthy human individuals. The protocol was immunoSEQ multiplex PCR, while the TCRdb copy is restricted to in-frame clones and leaves out a portion. The table lists some 300,000 clones, less than 75% of them singletons. The CDR3 has 13 amino acids. V gave up 10 bases and J gave up 6 bases, with 16 bases separating them. Looked up from germline, CDR1 is LNHDA and CDR2 is SQIVND (reference sequence). This TCR was recovered from a man younger than 40 in good health. Sequencing was performed on memory CD4+ T cells sorted from blood. Subset defined: CD45RA-negative fraction. The chain employs TRBV19 and TRBJ1-5; D might be TRBD1 (6 bases). CDR3 nucleotide sequence: TGTGCCACCACTCAGGCAGGGGTTCAGCCCCAGCATTTT. This encodes CATTQAGVQPQHF.